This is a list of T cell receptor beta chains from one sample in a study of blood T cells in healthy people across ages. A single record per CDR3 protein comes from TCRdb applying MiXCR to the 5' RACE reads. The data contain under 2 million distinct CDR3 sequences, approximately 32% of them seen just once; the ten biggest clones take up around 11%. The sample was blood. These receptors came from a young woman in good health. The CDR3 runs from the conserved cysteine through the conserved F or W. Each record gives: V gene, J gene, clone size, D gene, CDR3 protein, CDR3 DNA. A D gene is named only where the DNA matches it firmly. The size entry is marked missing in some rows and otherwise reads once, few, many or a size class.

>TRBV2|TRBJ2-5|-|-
CASSFGGLEETQYF
TGTGCCAGCTCCTTCGGCGGGCTAGAAGAGACCCAGTACTTC
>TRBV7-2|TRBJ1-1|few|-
CASSRGAGNTEAFF
TGTGCCAGCAGCCGGGGGGCAGGGAACACTGAAGCTTTCTTT
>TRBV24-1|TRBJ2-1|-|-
CATSERVTSEQFF
TGTGCCACCAGTGAGCGGGTGACGAGTGAGCAGTTCTTC
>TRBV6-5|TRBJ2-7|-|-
CASSYSTGNSYEQYF
TGTGCCAGCAGTTACTCGACTGGGAACAGCTACGAGCAGTACTTC
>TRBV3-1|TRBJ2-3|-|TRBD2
CASSPILAGGTSTDTQYF
TGTGCCAGCAGCCCAATACTAGCGGGAGGTACTAGCACAGATACGCAGTATTTT
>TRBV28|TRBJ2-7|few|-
CATKGNYEQYF
TGTGCCACCAAAGGGAATTACGAGCAGTACTTC
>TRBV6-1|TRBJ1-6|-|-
CASSKTDHSSPLHF
TGTGCCAGCAGTAAGACAGATCATAGCTCACCCCTCCACTTT
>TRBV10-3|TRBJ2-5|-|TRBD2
CATVSGRIGETQYF
TGTGCCACTGTTAGCGGGAGAATCGGCGAGACCCAGTACTTC
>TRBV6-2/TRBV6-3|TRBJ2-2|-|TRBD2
CASSSRVRIAGRYTGELFF
TGTGCCAGCAGTTCGCGGGTCCGGATAGCGGGCCGATATACCGGGGAGCTGTTTTTT
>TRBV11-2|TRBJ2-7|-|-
CASSVEGHSYEQYF
TGTGCCAGCAGCGTAGAGGGACACTCCTACGAGCAGTACTTC
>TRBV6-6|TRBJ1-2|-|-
CASSYPDPGRGYTF
TGTGCCAGCAGTTACCCGGACCCTGGTCGTGGCTACACCTTC
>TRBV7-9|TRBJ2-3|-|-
CASSLRQAASTDTQYF
TGTGCCAGCAGCTTACGACAGGCTGCTAGCACAGATACGCAGTATTTT
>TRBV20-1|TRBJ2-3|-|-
CSASDGGGDTQCF
TGCAGTGCTAGTGACGGGGGCGGGGATACGCAGTGTTTT
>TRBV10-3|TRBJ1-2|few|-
CAISATEGYGYTF
TGTGCCATCAGTGCAACAGAAGGGTATGGCTACACCTTC
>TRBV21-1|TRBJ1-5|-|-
CASTKEVGIKDQPQHF
TGTGCTAGCACCAAGGAAGTGGGGATCAAGGATCAGCCCCAGCATTTT
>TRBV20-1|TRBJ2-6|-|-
CSVRPTDPRVVGANVLTF
TGCAGTGTCCGACCGACGGACCCCAGGGTTGTGGGGGCCAACGTCCTGACTTTC
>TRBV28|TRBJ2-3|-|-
CASRNEDTQYF
TGTGCCAGCAGGAATGAGGATACGCAGTATTTT
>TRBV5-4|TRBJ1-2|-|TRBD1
CASSSDLGTVIYGYTF
TGTGCCAGCAGCTCTGACCTAGGGACAGTCATCTATGGCTACACCTTC
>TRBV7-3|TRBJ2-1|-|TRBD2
CASSLNAGGSYNEQFF
TGTGCCAGCAGCTTAAATGCGGGGGGTTCCTACAATGAGCAGTTCTTC
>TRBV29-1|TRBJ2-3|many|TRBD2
CSVDEAGSTDTQYF
TGCAGCGTTGACGAAGCGGGATCCACAGATACGCAGTATTTT
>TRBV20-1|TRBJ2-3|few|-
CSASSLVGAQYRPPDTQYF
TGCAGTGCTAGCTCCCTGGTCGGTGCCCAATATCGGCCCCCAGATACGCAGTATTTT
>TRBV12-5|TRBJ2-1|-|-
CASGLVIAGTHEQFF
TGTGCTAGTGGTTTGGTAATTGCGGGAACGCATGAGCAGTTCTTC
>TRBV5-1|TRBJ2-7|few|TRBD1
CASSLARGTGKYEQYF
TGCGCCAGCAGCTTGGCCAGAGGGACAGGGAAGTACGAGCAGTACTTC
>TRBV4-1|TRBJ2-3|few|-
CASSQAKLPPDTQYF
TGCGCCAGCAGCCAAGCCAAATTGCCCCCAGATACGCAGTATTTT